One T cell receptor (beta chain) is described in this entry. Its antigen remains unknown. This sample stems from a study of cytomegalovirus exposure and HLA in healthy donors. Study observations and caveats: A link between a missense DCLRE1C variant and TCR beta V- and J-gene trimming emerged from a later analysis. Other equally common chains were less clonally expanded than HLA-associated TCR beta chains, a later analysis showed. Available immune exposure information was restricted to CMV serostatus only.

Amplification used 60 Vbeta primers and 13 Jbeta primers. Using immunoSEQ multiplex PCR, the repertoire was profiled, and TCRdb retains in-frame clones only, with some absent. The table records roughly 100,000 clones, roughly four fifths of them present only once. The length of the CDR3 is 16 residues. The V gene's germline CDR1 is MGHRA and CDR2 YSYEKL. V was shortened by 4 bases and J by 1 base, with 16 bases between the two germline ends. The V call is TRBV4-1, the J call TRBJ1-1; D remains ambiguous. The sample comprised PBMCs. This TCR was sampled from a female donor in good health and CMV-seropositive. CDR3: CASSRAGLIKNTEAFF. The CDR3 nucleotides read TGCGCCAGCAGCCGGGCCGGACTAATCAAGAACACTGAAGCTTTCTTT.